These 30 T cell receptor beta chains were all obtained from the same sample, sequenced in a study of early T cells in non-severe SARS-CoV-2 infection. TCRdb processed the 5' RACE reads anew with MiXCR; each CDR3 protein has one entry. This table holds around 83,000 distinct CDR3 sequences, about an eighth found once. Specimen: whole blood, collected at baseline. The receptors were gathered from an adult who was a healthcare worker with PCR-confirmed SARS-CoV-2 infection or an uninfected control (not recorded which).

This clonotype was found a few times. Here the CDR3 reads CASSFRPDRLAEAFF. For the CDR3, the DNA is TGCGCCAGCAGCTTTCGCCCGGACAGGTTGGCTGAAGCTTTCTTT. This sequence joins TRBV5-1 and TRBJ1-1; 7 bases fit TRBD1. CDR3 size: 15 residues. Per the germline V gene, CDR1 is SGHRS and CDR2 is YFSETQ. The V segment lost 2 bases and the J segment 6 bases; nucleotides outside the gene matches: 10.

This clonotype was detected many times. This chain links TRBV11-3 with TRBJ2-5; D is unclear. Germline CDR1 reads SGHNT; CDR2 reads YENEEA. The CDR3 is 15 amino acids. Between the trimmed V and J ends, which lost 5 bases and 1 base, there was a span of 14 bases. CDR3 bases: TGTGCCAGCAGCCGATCGGACCGCTCCCAAGAGACCCAGTACTTC. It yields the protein CASSRSDRSQETQYF.

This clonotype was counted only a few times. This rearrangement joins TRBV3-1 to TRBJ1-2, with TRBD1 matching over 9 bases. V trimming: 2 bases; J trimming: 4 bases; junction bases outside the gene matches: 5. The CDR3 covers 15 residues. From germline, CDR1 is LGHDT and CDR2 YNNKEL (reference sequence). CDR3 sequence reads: CASSQQRGQGYGYTF. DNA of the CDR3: TGTGCCAGCAGCCAACAGCGGGGACAGGGCTATGGCTACACCTTC.

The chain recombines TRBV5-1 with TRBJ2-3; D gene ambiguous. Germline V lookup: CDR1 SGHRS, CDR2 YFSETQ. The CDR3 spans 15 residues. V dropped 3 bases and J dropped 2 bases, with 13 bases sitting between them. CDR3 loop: CASSYSGPDTDTQYF. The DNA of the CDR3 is TGCGCCAGCAGCTATTCGGGTCCCGACACAGATACGCAGTATTTT.

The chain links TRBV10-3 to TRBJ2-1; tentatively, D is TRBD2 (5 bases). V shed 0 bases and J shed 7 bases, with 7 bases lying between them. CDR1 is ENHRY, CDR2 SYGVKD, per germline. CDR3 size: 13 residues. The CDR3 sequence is CAISESGGNEQFF. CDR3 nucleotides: TGTGCCATCAGTGAGTCAGGAGGAAATGAGCAGTTCTTC.

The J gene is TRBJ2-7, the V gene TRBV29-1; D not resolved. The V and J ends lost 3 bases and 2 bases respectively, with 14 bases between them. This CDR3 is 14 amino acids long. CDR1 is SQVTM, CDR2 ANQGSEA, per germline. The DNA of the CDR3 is TGCAGCGTTGATGCCGGACCCCCCGCCTACGAGCAGTACTTC. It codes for CSVDAGPPAYEQYF.

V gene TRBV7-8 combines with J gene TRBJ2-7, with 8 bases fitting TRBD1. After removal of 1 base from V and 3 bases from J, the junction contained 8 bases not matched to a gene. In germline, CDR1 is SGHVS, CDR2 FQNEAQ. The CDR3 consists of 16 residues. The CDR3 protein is CASSLEAGQGNYEQYF. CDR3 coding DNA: TGTGCCAGCAGCTTAGAAGCTGGACAGGGAAACTACGAGCAGTACTTC.

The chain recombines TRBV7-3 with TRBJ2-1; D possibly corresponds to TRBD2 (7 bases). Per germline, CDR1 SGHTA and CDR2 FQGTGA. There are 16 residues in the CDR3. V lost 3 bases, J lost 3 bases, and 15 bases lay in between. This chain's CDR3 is CASSFRGASVYNEQFF. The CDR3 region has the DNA TGTGCCAGCAGCTTTCGGGGGGCCTCCGTCTACAATGAGCAGTTCTTC.

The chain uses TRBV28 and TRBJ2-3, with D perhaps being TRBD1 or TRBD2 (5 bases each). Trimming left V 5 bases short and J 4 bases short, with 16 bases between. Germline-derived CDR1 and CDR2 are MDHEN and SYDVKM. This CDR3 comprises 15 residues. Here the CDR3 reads CASSPPPGAADTQYF. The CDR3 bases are TGTGCCAGCAGTCCCCCTCCCGGGGCCGCAGATACGCAGTATTTT.

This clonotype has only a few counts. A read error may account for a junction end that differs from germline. The CDR3, as DNA: TGTGCTAGCAGCTTAGCTCCCTTGGCGTATGAGCAGTTCTTC. This codes for CASSLAPLAYEQFF. The chain joins TRBV7-7 to TRBJ2-1; no clear D gene. Germline V gene sequence: CDR1 SSHAT, CDR2 FNYEAQ (reference sequence). CDR3 size: 14 residues.

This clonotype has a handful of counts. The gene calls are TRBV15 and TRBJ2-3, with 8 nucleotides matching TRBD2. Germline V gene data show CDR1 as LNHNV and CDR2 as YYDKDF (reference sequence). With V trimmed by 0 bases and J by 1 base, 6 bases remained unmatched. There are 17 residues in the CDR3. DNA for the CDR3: TGTGCCACCAGCAGAGATCGGCTAGCGGGCCGCACAGATACGCAGTATTTT. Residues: CATSRDRLAGRTDTQYF.

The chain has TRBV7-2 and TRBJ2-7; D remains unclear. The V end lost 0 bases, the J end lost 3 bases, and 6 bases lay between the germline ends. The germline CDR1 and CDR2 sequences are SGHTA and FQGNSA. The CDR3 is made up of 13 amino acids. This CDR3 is CASSLAWFYEQYF. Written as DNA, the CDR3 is TGTGCCAGCAGCTTAGCGTGGTTCTACGAGCAGTACTTC.

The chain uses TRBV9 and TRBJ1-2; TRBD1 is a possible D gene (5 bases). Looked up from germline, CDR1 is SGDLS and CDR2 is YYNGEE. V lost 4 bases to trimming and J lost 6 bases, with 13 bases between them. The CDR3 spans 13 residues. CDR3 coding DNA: TGTGCCAGCAGCCAGAGCGAGGGGAATGGCTACACCTTC. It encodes CASSQSEGNGYTF.

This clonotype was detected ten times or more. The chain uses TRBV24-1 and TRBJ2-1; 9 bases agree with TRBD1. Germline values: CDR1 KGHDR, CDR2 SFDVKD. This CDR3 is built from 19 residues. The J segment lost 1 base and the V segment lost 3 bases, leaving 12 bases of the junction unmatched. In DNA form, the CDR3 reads TGTGCCACCAGTGATAGCCCCGGGACCGGACAGGGGTCCTACAATGAGCAGTTCTTC. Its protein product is CATSDSPGTGQGSYNEQFF.

CDR3 in amino acids: CASNVGASGNEQFF. DNA for the CDR3: TGTGCCAGCAACGTAGGGGCTAGCGGAAATGAGCAGTTCTTC. The V call is TRBV7-2, the J call TRBJ2-1; 7 positions match TRBD2. With 7 bases clipped from V and 7 bases from J, the junction kept 10 bases outside the gene matches. Germline V gives CDR1 SGHTA, CDR2 FQGNSA. The CDR3 totals 14 residues.

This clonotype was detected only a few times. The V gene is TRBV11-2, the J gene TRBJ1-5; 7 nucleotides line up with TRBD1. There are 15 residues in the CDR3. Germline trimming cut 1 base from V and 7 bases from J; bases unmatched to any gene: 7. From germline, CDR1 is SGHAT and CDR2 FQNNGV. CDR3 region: CASSLAGTVAQPQHF. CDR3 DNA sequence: TGTGCCAGCAGCTTAGCCGGGACAGTGGCACAGCCCCAGCATTTT.

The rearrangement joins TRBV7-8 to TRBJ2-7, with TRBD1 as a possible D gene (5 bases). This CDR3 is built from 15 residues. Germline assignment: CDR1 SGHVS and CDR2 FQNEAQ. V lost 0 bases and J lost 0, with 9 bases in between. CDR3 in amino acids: CASSLAQDISYEQYF. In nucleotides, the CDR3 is TGTGCCAGCAGCTTAGCACAGGACATCTCCTACGAGCAGTACTTC.

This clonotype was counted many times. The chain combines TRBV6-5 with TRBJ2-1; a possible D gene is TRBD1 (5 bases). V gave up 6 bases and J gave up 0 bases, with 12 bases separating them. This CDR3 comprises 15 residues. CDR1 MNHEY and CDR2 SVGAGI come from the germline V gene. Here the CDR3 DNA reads TGTGCCAGCAGGCCTAGGGGCAGCTCCTACAATGAGCAGTTCTTC. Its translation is CASRPRGSSYNEQFF.

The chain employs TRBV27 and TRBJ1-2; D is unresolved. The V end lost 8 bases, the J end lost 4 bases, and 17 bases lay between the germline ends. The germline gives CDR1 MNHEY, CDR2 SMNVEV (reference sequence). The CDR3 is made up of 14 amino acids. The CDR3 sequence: CASAPHLIGYGYTF. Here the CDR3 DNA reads TGTGCCAGCGCTCCCCATCTTATCGGCTATGGCTACACCTTC.

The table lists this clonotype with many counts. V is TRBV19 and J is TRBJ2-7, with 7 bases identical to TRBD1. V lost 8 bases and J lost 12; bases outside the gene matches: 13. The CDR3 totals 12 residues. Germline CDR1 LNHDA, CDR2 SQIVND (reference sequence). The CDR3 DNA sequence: TGTGCCAGTGCCGGGACAGCCTCGTTTCCGTACTTC. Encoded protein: CASAGTASFPYF.

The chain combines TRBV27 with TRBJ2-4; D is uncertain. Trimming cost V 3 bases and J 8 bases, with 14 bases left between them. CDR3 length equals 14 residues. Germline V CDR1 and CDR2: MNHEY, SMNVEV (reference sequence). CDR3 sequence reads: CASSFRAGGDIQYF. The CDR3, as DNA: TGTGCCAGCAGTTTTCGGGCAGGCGGAGACATTCAGTACTTC.

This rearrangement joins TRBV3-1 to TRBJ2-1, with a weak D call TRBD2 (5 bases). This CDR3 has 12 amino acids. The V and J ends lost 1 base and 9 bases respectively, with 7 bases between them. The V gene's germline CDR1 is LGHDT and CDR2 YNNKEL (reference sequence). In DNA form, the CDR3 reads TGTGCCAGCAGCCAAGGCGGAGGTGAGCAGTTCTTC. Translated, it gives CASSQGGGEQFF.

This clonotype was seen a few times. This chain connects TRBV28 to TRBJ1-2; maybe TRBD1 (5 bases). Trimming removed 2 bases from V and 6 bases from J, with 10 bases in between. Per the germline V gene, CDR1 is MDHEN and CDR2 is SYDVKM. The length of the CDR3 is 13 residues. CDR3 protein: CASSLIQGHGYTF. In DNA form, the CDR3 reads TGTGCCAGCAGTTTAATCCAGGGACATGGCTACACCTTC.

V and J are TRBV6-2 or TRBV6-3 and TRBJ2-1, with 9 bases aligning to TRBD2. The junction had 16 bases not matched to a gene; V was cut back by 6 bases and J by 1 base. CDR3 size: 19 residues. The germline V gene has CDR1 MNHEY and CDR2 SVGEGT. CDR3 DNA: TGTGCCAGCAGCCCCACCACTCTCTCTAGCGGGAAATCCTACAATGAGCAGTTCTTC. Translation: CASSPTTLSSGKSYNEQFF.

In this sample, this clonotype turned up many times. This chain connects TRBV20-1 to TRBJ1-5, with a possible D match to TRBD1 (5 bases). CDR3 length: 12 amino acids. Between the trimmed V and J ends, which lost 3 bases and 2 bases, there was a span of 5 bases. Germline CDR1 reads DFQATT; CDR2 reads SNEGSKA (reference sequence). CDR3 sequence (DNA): TGCAGTGCTAGCAGGGGCAATCAGCCCCAGCATTTT. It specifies CSASRGNQPQHF.

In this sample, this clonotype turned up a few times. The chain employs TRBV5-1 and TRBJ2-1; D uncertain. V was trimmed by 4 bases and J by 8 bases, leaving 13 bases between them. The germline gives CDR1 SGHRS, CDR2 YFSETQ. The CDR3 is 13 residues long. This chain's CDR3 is CASSLGLIDEQFF. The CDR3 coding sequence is TGCGCCAGCAGCCTCGGTCTGATCGATGAGCAGTTCTTC.

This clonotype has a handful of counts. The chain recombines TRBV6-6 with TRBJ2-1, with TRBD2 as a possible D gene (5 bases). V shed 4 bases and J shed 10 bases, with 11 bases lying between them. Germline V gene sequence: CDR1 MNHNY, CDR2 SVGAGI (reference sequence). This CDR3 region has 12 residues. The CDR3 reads CASSLPWREQFF. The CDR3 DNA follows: TGTGCCAGCAGTTTACCCTGGAGGGAGCAGTTCTTC.

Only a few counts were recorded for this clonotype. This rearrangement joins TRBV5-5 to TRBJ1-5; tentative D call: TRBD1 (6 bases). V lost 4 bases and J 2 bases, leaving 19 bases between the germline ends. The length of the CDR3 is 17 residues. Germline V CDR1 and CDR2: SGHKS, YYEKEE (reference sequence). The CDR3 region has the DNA TGTGCCAGCAGCCCAGGACAGATGTCCGGTGGCAATCAGCCCCAGCATTTT. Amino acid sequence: CASSPGQMSGGNQPQHF.

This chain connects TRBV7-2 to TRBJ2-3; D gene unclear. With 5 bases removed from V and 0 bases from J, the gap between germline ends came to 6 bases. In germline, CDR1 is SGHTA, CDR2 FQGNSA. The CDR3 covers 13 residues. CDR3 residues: CASSLKSTDTQYF. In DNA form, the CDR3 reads TGTGCCAGCAGCCTAAAAAGCACAGATACGCAGTATTTT.

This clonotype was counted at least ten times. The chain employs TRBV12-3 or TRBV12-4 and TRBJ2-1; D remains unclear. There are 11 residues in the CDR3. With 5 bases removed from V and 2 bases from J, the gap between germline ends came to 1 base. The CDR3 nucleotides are TGTGCCAGCAGTACCTACAATGAGCAGTTCTTC. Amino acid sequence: CASSTYNEQFF.